Included here is one TCR beta chain sequence, with context. The CDR3 contains 12 residues. V was clipped by 5 bases and J by 6 bases, with 9 bases between them. The data belong to a study of blood T cell repertoires in COVID-19. As originally analysed: For nucleated cells, counts were estimated from reference gene primer amplification. Profiling relied on immunoSEQ multiplex PCR, and the TCRdb table lists in-frame clones only, not all of them. D and trimming come from the DNA, and the V and J calls and clone size come from that table. Of hundreds of thousands of clones in the sample, about 88% were seen once.

The TCR sequence derives from a woman aged 70 to 79 with COVID-19, enrolled during active disease. The source material was peripheral blood. The chain couples TRBV12-3 or TRBV12-4 to TRBJ2-3, with D perhaps TRBD1 (5 bases). CDR3 sequence: CASSPGKDTQYF. CDR3 nucleotides: TGTGCCAGCAGTCCAGGGAAGGATACGCAGTATTTT.